These 14 T cell receptor beta chains were all obtained from the same sample, sequenced in a study of T-cell reconstitution after alpha-beta-depleted transplantation in children. Molecular barcoding with unique molecular identifiers was used for the TCRbeta library. MiXCR, run by TCRdb on the PCR reads, gives a single entry per CDR3 protein. The table records 200,000 to 250,000 distinct CDR3 sequences, roughly 25% of them present only once. Sequenced material: PBMCs, mostly from graft donor cells, taken 360 days after TCRalphabeta/CD19-depleted stem cell transplant. The receptors originated from a female patient between 2 and 15 years old who had a stem cell transplant for congenital amegakaryocytic thrombocytopenia, so the T cells may come from the graft donor.

This clonotype was counted between two and nine times. The chain's CDR3 is CASRWSPSGEQYF. CDR3 DNA: TGTGCCAGCAGGTGGAGTCCTAGCGGGGAGCAGTACTTC. The rearrangement joins TRBV6-1 to TRBJ2-7, with 8 positions matching TRBD2. J was trimmed by 7 bases and V by 6 bases; bases with no gene match: 8. CDR3 length equals 13 residues. Germline V gives CDR1 MNHNS, CDR2 SASEGT.

The chain joins TRBV4-1 to TRBJ2-2; TRBD2 agrees at 7 bases. This CDR3 has 15 residues. The trim removed 1 base at V and 1 base at J, leaving 0 bases unmatched. Germline assignment: CDR1 MGHRA and CDR2 YSYEKL. CDR3 amino acids: CASSQAGGNTGELFF. Here the CDR3 DNA reads TGCGCCAGCAGCCAAGCGGGGGGGAACACCGGGGAGCTGTTTTTT.

The rearrangement links TRBV7-9 to TRBJ2-7; unclear D gene. This CDR3 spans 15 amino acids. V lost 0 bases, J lost 4 bases, and 13 bases lay in between. CDR1 is SEHNR and CDR2 is FQNEAQ in the germline V gene (reference sequence). The CDR3 here is CASSLALQAPYEQYF. As DNA, the CDR3 is TGTGCCAGCAGCTTAGCGCTGCAGGCTCCATACGAGCAGTACTTC.

This clonotype was observed a handful of times. V usage is TRBV3-1 and J usage is TRBJ1-2; D ambiguous. Trimming removed 0 bases from V and 2 bases from J, with 4 bases in between. This CDR3 is built from 13 residues. The V gene's germline CDR1 is LGHDT and CDR2 YNNKEL (reference sequence). The CDR3 bases are TGTGCCAGCAGCCAAGAACGGAACTATGGCTACACCTTC. Protein sequence: CASSQERNYGYTF.

This chain connects TRBV20-1 to TRBJ2-5; the match to TRBD2 covers 9 bases. The CDR3 sequence is 15 residues long. Germline V gene lookup returns CDR1 DFQATT and CDR2 SNEGSKA (reference sequence). J was trimmed by 2 bases and V by 3 bases; bases with no gene match: 7. The CDR3 region is CSASAPSGAQETQYF. The CDR3 DNA reads as TGCAGTGCTAGCGCGCCTAGCGGGGCTCAAGAGACCCAGTACTTC.

The rearrangement joins TRBV5-1 to TRBJ2-3; the D gene is possibly TRBD1 (6 bases). CDR3 length: 13 residues. Germline values: CDR1 SGHRS, CDR2 YFSETQ. Trimming removed 6 bases from V and 5 bases from J, with 13 bases in between. The CDR3: CASKIQGIDTQYF. As DNA, the CDR3 is TGCGCCAGCAAGATACAGGGAATAGATACGCAGTATTTT.

This sequence joins TRBV30 and TRBJ2-3; maybe TRBD2 (5 bases). The germline gives CDR1 GTSNPN, CDR2 SVGIG (reference sequence). The CDR3 runs 11 residues. The germline V and J ends were trimmed by 5 bases and 6 bases, with 9 bases remaining between them. CDR3 amino acids: CAWEGVDTQYF. DNA of the CDR3: TGTGCCTGGGAGGGCGTGGATACGCAGTATTTT.

Only a few counts were recorded for this clonotype. The chain couples TRBV5-1 to TRBJ2-2; D not resolved. Germline V gene sequence: CDR1 SGHRS, CDR2 YFSETQ. This CDR3 has 13 residues. V lost 2 bases to trimming and J lost 10 bases, with 12 bases between them. The CDR3 nucleotides read TGCGCCAGCAGCTTAACCTCCAAAGTGGAGCTGTTTTTT. Translating it yields CASSLTSKVELFF.

V usage is TRBV2 and J usage is TRBJ2-7; TRBD1 matches at 8 bases. This CDR3 region has 14 residues. Germline V gives CDR1 SNHLY, CDR2 FYNNEI. V trimming: 7 bases; J trimming: 6 bases; junction bases outside the gene matches: 11. CDR3 residues: CASTKRTGNPEQYF. The CDR3 DNA follows: TGTGCCAGCACCAAGAGGACAGGGAACCCCGAGCAGTACTTC.

This sequence joins TRBV30 and TRBJ1-2; D gene uncertain. This CDR3 is built from 14 residues. Germline V lookup: CDR1 GTSNPN, CDR2 SVGIG (reference sequence). V was shortened by 4 bases and J by 4 bases, with 16 bases between the two germline ends. The CDR3 loop reads CAWTGDPGSYGYTF. The CDR3 bases are TGTGCCTGGACCGGAGACCCGGGGTCCTATGGCTACACCTTC.

The chain combines TRBV20-1 with TRBJ1-6, with D possibly being TRBD1 (5 bases). Germline assignment: CDR1 DFQATT and CDR2 SNEGSKA (reference sequence). V was cut by 6 bases and J by 6 bases, with 12 bases left in between. The CDR3 is 13 residues long. The CDR3: CSAPKGTNSPLHF. CDR3 bases: TGCAGTGCGCCGAAGGGGACTAATTCACCCCTCCACTTT.

In this sample, this clonotype turned up a few times. The V call is TRBV7-9, the J call TRBJ2-2, with 8 bases fitting TRBD1. V lost 9 bases and J lost 3; bases outside the gene matches: 6. In germline, CDR1 is SEHNR, CDR2 FQNEAQ (reference sequence). The CDR3 spans 14 residues. CDR3 sequence reads: CARRGQGDTGELFF. The CDR3 bases are TGTGCCAGAAGAGGACAGGGTGACACCGGGGAGCTGTTTTTT.

The chain's CDR3 is CASSLGVTYEQYF. Written as DNA, the CDR3 is TGTGCCAGCAGCTTAGGGGTGACCTACGAGCAGTACTTC. This chain connects TRBV7-6 to TRBJ2-7; D uncertain. The ends were cut back, 1 base at V and 2 bases at J, with 6 bases in the middle. CDR3 size: 13 residues. Germline CDR1 and CDR2: SGHVS and FNYEAQ.

The CDR3 region is CASSRRAGRAEKLFF. CDR3 DNA: TGTGCCAGCAGCCGGCGGGCCGGAAGGGCTGAAAAACTGTTTTTT. This chain uses TRBV28 with TRBJ1-4; D is unclear. CDR1 is MDHEN and CDR2 is SYDVKM in the germline V gene. The CDR3 is 15 amino acids. V shed 6 bases and J shed 7 bases, with 18 bases lying between them.